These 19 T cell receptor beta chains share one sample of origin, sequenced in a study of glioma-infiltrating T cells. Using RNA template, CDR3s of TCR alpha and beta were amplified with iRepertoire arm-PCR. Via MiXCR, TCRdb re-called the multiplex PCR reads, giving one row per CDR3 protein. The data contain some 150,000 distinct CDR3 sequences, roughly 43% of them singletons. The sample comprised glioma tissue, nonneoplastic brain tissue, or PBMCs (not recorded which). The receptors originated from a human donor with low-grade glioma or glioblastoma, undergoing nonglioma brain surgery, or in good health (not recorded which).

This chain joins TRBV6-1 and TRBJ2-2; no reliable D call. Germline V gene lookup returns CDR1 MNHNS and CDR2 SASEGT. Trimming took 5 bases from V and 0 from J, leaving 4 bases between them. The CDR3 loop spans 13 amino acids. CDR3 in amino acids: CASSQTNTGELFF. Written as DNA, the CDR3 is TGTGCCAGCAGTCAGACGAACACCGGGGAGCTGTTTTTT.

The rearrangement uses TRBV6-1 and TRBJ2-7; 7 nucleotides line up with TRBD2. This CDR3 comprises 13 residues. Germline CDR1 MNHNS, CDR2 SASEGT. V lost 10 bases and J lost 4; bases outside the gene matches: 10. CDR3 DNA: TGTGCCATCCGAAGCGGGGCTGAATACGAGCAGTACTTC. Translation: CAIRSGAEYEQYF.

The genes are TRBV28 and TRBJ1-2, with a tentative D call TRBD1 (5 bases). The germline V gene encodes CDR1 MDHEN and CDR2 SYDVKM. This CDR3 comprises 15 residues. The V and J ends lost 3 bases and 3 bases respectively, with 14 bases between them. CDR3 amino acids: CASSFPDKQHYGYTF. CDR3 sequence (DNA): TGTGCCAGCAGTTTCCCGGACAAACAACACTATGGCTACACCTTC.

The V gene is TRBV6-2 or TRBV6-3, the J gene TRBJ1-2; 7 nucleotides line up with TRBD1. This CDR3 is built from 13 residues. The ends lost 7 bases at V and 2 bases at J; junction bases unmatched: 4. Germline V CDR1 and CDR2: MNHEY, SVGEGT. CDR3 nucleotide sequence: TGTGCCAGCACCCGGGGACAGAACTATGGCTACACCTTC. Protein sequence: CASTRGQNYGYTF.

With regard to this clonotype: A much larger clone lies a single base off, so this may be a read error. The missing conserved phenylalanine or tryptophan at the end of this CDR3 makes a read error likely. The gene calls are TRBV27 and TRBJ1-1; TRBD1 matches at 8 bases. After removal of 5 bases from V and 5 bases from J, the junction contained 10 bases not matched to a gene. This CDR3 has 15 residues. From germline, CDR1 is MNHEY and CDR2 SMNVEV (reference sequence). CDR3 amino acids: CASSLQGARETEAFL. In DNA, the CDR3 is TGTGCCAGCAGTCTTCAGGGGGCAAGAGAGACTGAAGCTTTCCTT.

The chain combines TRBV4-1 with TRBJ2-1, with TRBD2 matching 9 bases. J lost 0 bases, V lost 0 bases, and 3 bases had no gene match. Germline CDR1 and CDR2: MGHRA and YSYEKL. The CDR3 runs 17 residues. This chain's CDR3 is CASSQEVSGSSYNEQFF. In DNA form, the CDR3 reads TGCGCCAGCAGCCAAGAGGTTAGCGGGAGCTCCTACAATGAGCAGTTCTTC.

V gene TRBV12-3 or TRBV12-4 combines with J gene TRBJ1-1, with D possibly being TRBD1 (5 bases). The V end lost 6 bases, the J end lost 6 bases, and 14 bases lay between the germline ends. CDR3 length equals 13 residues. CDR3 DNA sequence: TGTGCCAGCAGGTTTGGGGGGGATTCTGAAGCTTTCTTT. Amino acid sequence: CASRFGGDSEAFF.

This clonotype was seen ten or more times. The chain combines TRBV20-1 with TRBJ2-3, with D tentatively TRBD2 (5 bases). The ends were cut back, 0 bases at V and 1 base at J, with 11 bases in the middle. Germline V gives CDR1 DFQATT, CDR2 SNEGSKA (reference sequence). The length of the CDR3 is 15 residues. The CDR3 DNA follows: TGCAGTGCTAGAGATTGGAGTAGCGGCACAGATACGCAGTATTTT. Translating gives CSARDWSSGTDTQYF.

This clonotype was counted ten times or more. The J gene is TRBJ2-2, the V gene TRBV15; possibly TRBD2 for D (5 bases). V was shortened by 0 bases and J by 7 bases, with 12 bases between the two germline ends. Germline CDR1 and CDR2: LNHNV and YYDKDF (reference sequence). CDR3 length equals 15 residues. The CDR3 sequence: CATSRDRGKGGELFF. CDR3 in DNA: TGTGCCACCAGCAGAGATCGAGGGAAGGGCGGGGAGCTGTTTTTT.

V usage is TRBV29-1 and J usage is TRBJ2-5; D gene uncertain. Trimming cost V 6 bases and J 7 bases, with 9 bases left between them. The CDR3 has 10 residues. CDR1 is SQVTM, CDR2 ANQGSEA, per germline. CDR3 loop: CSVGVGTQYF. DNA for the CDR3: TGCAGCGTGGGCGTTGGGACCCAGTACTTC.

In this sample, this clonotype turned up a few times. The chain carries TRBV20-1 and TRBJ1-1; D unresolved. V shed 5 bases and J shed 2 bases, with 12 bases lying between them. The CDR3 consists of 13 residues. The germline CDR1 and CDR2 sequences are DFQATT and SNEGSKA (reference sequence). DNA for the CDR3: TGCAGTGCTGATAACAAGGATAACACTGAAGCTTTCTTT. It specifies CSADNKDNTEAFF.

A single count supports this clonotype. The chain's CDR3 is CACGQGDQPQHF. The CDR3 nucleotides read TGTGCCTGCGGACAGGGGGATCAGCCCCAGCATTTT. The V call is TRBV30, the J call TRBJ1-5; 10 nucleotides match TRBD1. J lost 5 bases, V lost 6 bases, and 1 base had no gene match. CDR3 length: 12 amino acids. Germline V gene data show CDR1 as GTSNPN and CDR2 as SVGIG (reference sequence).

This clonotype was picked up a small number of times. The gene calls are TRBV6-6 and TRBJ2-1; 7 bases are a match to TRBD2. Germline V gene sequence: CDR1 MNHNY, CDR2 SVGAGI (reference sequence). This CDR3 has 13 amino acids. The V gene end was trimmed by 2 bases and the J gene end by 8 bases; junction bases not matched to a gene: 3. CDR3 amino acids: CASSYPGGHEQFF. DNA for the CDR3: TGTGCCAGCAGTTACCCGGGGGGTCATGAGCAGTTCTTC.

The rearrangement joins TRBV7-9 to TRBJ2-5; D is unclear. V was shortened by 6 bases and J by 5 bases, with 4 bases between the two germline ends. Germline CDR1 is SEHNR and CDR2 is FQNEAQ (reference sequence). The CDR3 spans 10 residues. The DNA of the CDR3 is TGTGCCAGCAGTGATGAGACCCAGTACTTC. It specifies CASSDETQYF.

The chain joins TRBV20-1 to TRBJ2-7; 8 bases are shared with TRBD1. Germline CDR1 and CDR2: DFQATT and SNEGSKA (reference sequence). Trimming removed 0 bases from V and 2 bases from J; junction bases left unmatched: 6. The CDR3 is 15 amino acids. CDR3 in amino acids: CSARDPGTGTYEQYF. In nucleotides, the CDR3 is TGCAGTGCTAGAGATCCGGGGACAGGAACCTACGAGCAGTACTTC.

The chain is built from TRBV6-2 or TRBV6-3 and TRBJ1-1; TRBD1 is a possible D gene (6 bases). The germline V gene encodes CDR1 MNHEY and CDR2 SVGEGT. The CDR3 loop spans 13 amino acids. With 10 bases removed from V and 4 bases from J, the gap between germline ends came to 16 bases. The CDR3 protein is CATSTGRGTEAFF. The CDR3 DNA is TGTGCCACCAGCACAGGGAGAGGCACTGAAGCTTTCTTT.

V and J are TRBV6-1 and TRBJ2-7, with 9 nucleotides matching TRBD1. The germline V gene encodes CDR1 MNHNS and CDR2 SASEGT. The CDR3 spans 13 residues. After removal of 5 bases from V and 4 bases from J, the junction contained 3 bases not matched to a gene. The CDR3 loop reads CASSRTGVYEQYF. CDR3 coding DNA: TGTGCCAGCAGTCGGACAGGGGTATACGAGCAGTACTTC.

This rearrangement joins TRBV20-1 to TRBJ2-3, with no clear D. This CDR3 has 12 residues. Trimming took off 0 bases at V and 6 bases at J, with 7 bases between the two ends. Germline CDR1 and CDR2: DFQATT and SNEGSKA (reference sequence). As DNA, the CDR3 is TGCAGTGCTAGAGATAGGTACGATACGCAGTATTTT. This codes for CSARDRYDTQYF.

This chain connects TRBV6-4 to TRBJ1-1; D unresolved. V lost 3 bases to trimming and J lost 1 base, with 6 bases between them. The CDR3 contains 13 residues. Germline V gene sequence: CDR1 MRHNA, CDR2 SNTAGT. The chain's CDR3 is CASSEHWNTEAFF. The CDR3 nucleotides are TGTGCCAGCAGTGAACATTGGAACACTGAAGCTTTCTTT.